This passage covers 27 T cell receptor beta chains from one sample sequenced in a study of T-cell reconstitution after alpha-beta-depleted transplantation in children. During its preparation, the TCRbeta library received unique molecular identifiers. TCRdb re-called the PCR reads through MiXCR, storing one row per CDR3 protein. Here the sample spans about 440,000 distinct CDR3 sequences, 43% being singletons. The sample was PBMCs, taken before TCRalphabeta/CD19-depleted stem cell transplant. All receptors come from a girl aged 2-15 years with aplastic anemia, due to receive a stem cell transplant.

This chain uses TRBV4-1 with TRBJ1-1; D ambiguous. Trimming removed 1 base from V and 0 bases from J, with 9 bases in between. The CDR3 is 15 amino acids. CDR1 and CDR2 from the germline V gene are MGHRA and YSYEKL. The CDR3 DNA is TGCGCCAGCAGCCAAGTACAGTTCATGAACACTGAAGCTTTCTTT. This translates into CASSQVQFMNTEAFF.

V and J are TRBV20-1 and TRBJ2-1; D possibly uses TRBD1 or TRBD2 (6 bases each). Deletions cut 3 bases from V and 7 bases from J, with 16 bases between. Germline V CDR1 and CDR2: DFQATT, SNEGSKA (reference sequence). The CDR3 contains 14 residues. The CDR3 sequence: CSASSSGGGNEQFF. Written as DNA, the CDR3 is TGCAGTGCTAGCTCTAGTGGAGGGGGTAATGAGCAGTTCTTC.

The sample holds a few counts of this clonotype. The V and J genes are TRBV6-1 and TRBJ1-1, with D tentatively TRBD1 (5 bases). Germline CDR1 is MNHNS and CDR2 is SASEGT. The CDR3 has 13 residues. With 7 bases removed from V and 1 base from J, the gap between germline ends came to 10 bases. The CDR3 sequence: CASIRGGNTEAFF. The CDR3, as DNA: TGTGCCAGCATACGGGGGGGGAACACTGAAGCTTTCTTT.

The chain recombines TRBV20-1 with TRBJ2-1, with 12 bases aligning to TRBD2. The CDR3 sequence is 16 residues long. V shed 1 base, J shed 2 bases, and the junction held 3 bases outside the gene matches. Germline values: CDR1 DFQATT, CDR2 SNEGSKA (reference sequence). In nucleotides, the CDR3 is TGCAGTGCTAGAGCCTGGACTAGCGGGACCTACAATGAGCAGTTCTTC. Its protein is CSARAWTSGTYNEQFF.

This sequence joins TRBV10-3 and TRBJ2-2; D not certain. CDR1 is ENHRY, CDR2 SYGVKD, per germline. CDR3 length equals 12 residues. Trimming removed 2 bases at V and 6 bases at J, with 4 bases between. The CDR3 is CAISEVSGELFF. As DNA, the CDR3 is TGTGCCATCAGTGAGGTATCCGGGGAGCTGTTTTTT.

This chain joins TRBV5-1 and TRBJ2-1; D possibly corresponds to TRBD2 (5 bases). The CDR3 is 16 amino acids. The ends were cut back, 5 bases at V and 1 base at J, with 16 bases in the middle. The germline V gene encodes CDR1 SGHRS and CDR2 YFSETQ. The CDR3 region is CASSRLAGGSYNEQFF. CDR3 DNA sequence: TGCGCCAGCAGTAGGCTGGCGGGTGGATCCTACAATGAGCAGTTCTTC. Filled out from reference TRBV5-1 and TRBJ2-1, the complete variable domain reads KAGVTQTPRYLIKTRGQQVTLSCSPISGHRSVSWYQQTPGQGLQFLFEYFSETQRNKGNFPGRFSGRQFSNSRSEMNVSTLELGDSALYLCASSRLAGGSYNEQFFGPGTRLTVL.

The chain employs TRBV6-5 and TRBJ1-5; 7 bases are a match to TRBD1. Per the germline V gene, CDR1 is MNHEY and CDR2 is SVGAGI. The CDR3 runs to 14 residues. Trimming took 6 bases from V and 4 from J; bases not matched to a gene: 6. This CDR3 is CASSLGQVNQPQHF. CDR3 sequence (DNA): TGTGCCAGCAGCCTCGGACAGGTAAATCAGCCCCAGCATTTT.

This clonotype was picked up a small number of times. The rearrangement joins TRBV25-1 to TRBJ2-7, with TRBD1 matching 7 bases. This CDR3 is built from 16 residues. CDR1 is MGHDK and CDR2 is SYGVNS in the germline V gene. V trimming: 1 base; J trimming: 7 bases; junction bases outside the gene matches: 13. CDR3 loop: CASSESTGQRLREQYF. The CDR3 nucleotides are TGTGCCAGCAGTGAATCGACAGGGCAACGCTTGAGGGAGCAGTACTTC.

This clonotype was seen more than once but under ten times. V is TRBV7-3 and J is TRBJ2-3; D is unresolved. V was clipped by 5 bases and J by 1 base, with 7 bases between them. The CDR3 length is 13 residues. CDR1 is SGHTA and CDR2 is FQGTGA in the germline V gene. The CDR3 nucleotides read TGTGCCAGCAGCGTTGAGCGCACAGATACGCAGTATTTT. Protein product: CASSVERTDTQYF.

The rearrangement joins TRBV11-2 to TRBJ2-5; D tentatively reads TRBD1 or TRBD2 (5 bases each). Germline V gene data show CDR1 as SGHAT and CDR2 as FQNNGV. CDR3 length: 15 amino acids. V was cut by 5 bases and J by 1 base, with 14 bases left in between. The CDR3 sequence is CASSMGRRRQETQYF. The CDR3 bases are TGTGCCAGCAGCATGGGACGCAGGCGCCAAGAGACCCAGTACTTC. Full variable domain (outside the CDR3, taken from reference TRBV11-2 and TRBJ2-5): EAGVAQSPRYKIIEKRQSVAFWCNPISGHATLYWYQQILGQGPKLLIQFQNNGVVDDSQLPKDRFSAERLKGVDSTLKIQPAKLEDSAVYLCASSMGRRRQETQYFGPGTRLLVL.

The sample holds a few counts of this clonotype. Mismatch with germline at one junction end may stem from a read error. This CDR3 reads CSGTGTGDTVELFF. As DNA, the CDR3 is TGCAGTGGAACCGGGACAGGGGACACCGTGGAGCTGTTTTTT. The chain carries TRBV20-1 and TRBJ2-2; TRBD1 matches 10 bases. The CDR3 is 14 amino acids. Per germline, CDR1 DFQATT and CDR2 SNEGSKA (reference sequence).

This clonotype was counted many times. The rearrangement links TRBV5-5 to TRBJ1-1; D call uncertain. Germline V gene data show CDR1 as SGHKS and CDR2 as YYEKEE (reference sequence). Trimming pared 0 bases from V and 5 bases from J, leaving 8 bases between. The CDR3 has 13 amino acids. The CDR3 DNA follows: TGTGCCAGCAGCTTGGGGATATTAACTGAAGCTTTCTTT. Residues: CASSLGILTEAFF.

CDR3 sequence: CSASKGLAVTYNEQFF. CDR3 DNA: TGCAGTGCTAGTAAGGGTCTAGCGGTAACCTACAATGAGCAGTTCTTC. This chain joins TRBV20-1 and TRBJ2-1; TRBD2 matches 7 bases. The CDR3 contains 16 residues. Looked up from germline, CDR1 is DFQATT and CDR2 is SNEGSKA (reference sequence). Trimming removed 3 bases from V and 2 bases from J; junction bases left unmatched: 10.

V and J are TRBV15 and TRBJ2-4; D may match TRBD1 or TRBD2 (5 bases each). There are 15 residues in the CDR3. V was shortened by 1 base and J by 7 bases, with 14 bases between the two germline ends. CDR1 LNHNV and CDR2 YYDKDF come from the germline V gene (reference sequence). CDR3 bases: TGTGCCACCAGCAGAGTCCAGGGTTGGGGGAACATTCAGTACTTC. Its protein is CATSRVQGWGNIQYF.

V is TRBV20-1 and J is TRBJ2-3; 7 bases fit TRBD2. CDR1 DFQATT and CDR2 SNEGSKA come from the germline V gene (reference sequence). V lost 5 bases to trimming and J lost 4 bases; unmatched junction nucleotides: 12. This CDR3 is built from 15 residues. The CDR3 is CSARKLANAPDTQYF. CDR3 sequence (DNA): TGCAGTGCTCGGAAACTAGCGAATGCCCCAGATACGCAGTATTTT.

This clonotype appeared many times. V gene TRBV6-5 combines with J gene TRBJ2-5; TRBD1 matches 9 bases. Germline V gives CDR1 MNHEY, CDR2 SVGAGI. The CDR3 is 18 residues long. Trimming at V came to 0 bases and at J to 2 bases, leaving 10 bases not matched to a gene. The CDR3 reads CASSYSTPGTGPQETQYF. DNA of the CDR3: TGTGCCAGCAGTTACTCGACACCCGGGACAGGGCCTCAAGAGACCCAGTACTTC.

This clonotype was observed at least ten times. V usage is TRBV4-3 and J usage is TRBJ2-2; no clear D gene. This CDR3 comprises 13 residues. Trimming pared 1 base from V and 7 bases from J, leaving 7 bases between. The V gene's germline CDR1 is LGHNA and CDR2 YSLEER. The CDR3 nucleotides are TGCGCCAGCAGCCAAGGGATCGTCGGGGAGCTGTTTTTT. It translates to CASSQGIVGELFF.

This clonotype came up many times. J is TRBJ2-3 and V is TRBV28; D perhaps matches TRBD2 (7 bases). The CDR3 has 13 amino acids. The germline V gene has CDR1 MDHEN and CDR2 SYDVKM. Trimming stripped 5 bases from V and 8 bases from J, with 14 bases between. CDR3 in DNA: TGTGCCAGCAGTCAAAGTCGGGGGGCTACGCAGTATTTT. This translates into CASSQSRGATQYF.

The chain uses TRBV7-2 and TRBJ1-4; the D is unclear. This CDR3 comprises 15 residues. In germline, CDR1 is SGHTA, CDR2 FQGNSA. V gave up 5 bases and J gave up 5 bases, with 15 bases separating them. CDR3 sequence: CASSPRAATNEKLFF. DNA for the CDR3: TGTGCCAGCAGCCCACGAGCAGCTACAAATGAAAAACTGTTTTTT. The whole variable domain, filled in from reference TRBV7-2 and TRBJ1-4, reads GAGVSQSPSNKVTEKGKDVELRCDPISGHTALYWYRQSLGQGLEFLIYFQGNSAPDKSGLPSDRFSAERTGGSVSTLTIQRTQQEDSAVYLCASSPRAATNEKLFFGSGTQLSVL.

This clonotype was observed at least ten times. V gene TRBV12-3 or TRBV12-4 combines with J gene TRBJ2-3; D unclear. The CDR3 loop spans 13 amino acids. Trimming removed 8 bases at V and 0 bases at J, with 9 bases between. The DNA of the CDR3 is TGTGCCAGCGGCAGGCTGAGCACAGATACGCAGTATTTT. Its translation is CASGRLSTDTQYF.

V and J are TRBV5-1 and TRBJ1-4, with D perhaps TRBD1 (5 bases). The CDR3 is 15 amino acids. CDR1 is SGHRS, CDR2 YFSETQ, per germline. V gave up 1 base and J gave up 0 bases, with 7 bases separating them. CDR3 residues: CASSLRGTTNEKLFF. Here the CDR3 DNA reads TGCGCCAGCAGCTTGAGGGGAACAACTAATGAAAAACTGTTTTTT.

The chain employs TRBV20-1 and TRBJ2-7, with D tentatively TRBD1 or TRBD2 (5 bases each). The CDR3 totals 15 residues. Germline CDR1 is DFQATT and CDR2 is SNEGSKA (reference sequence). V lost 1 base to trimming and J lost 3 bases, with 16 bases between them. CDR3 region: CSARAIGAFSYEQYF. CDR3 sequence (DNA): TGCAGTGCTAGAGCTATCGGGGCTTTTAGCTACGAGCAGTACTTC.

The chain combines TRBV5-5 with TRBJ1-2; D unresolved. Germline V gives CDR1 SGHKS, CDR2 YYEKEE (reference sequence). V dropped 1 base and J dropped 4 bases, with 14 bases sitting between them. The CDR3 contains 15 residues. CDR3 DNA sequence: TGTGCCAGCAGCTTGAGAGGAGGGATGAGCTATGGCTACACCTTC. Translation: CASSLRGGMSYGYTF.

Only a few counts were recorded for this clonotype. The V gene is TRBV3-1, the J gene TRBJ1-2; D gene uncertain. The V end was cut by 4 bases, the J end by 6 bases, with 12 bases between. The CDR3 runs to 13 residues. CDR1 is LGHDT, CDR2 YNNKEL, per germline (reference sequence). CDR3 protein: CASSLLNPHGYTF. Here the CDR3 DNA reads TGTGCCAGCAGCCTTCTCAATCCCCATGGCTACACCTTC.

V and J are TRBV19 and TRBJ2-2; 8 bases line up with TRBD1. The germline CDR1 and CDR2 sequences are LNHDA and SQIVND (reference sequence). This CDR3 has 16 residues. The junction had 8 bases not matched to a gene; V was cut back by 4 bases and J by 4 bases. As DNA, the CDR3 is TGTGCCAGTAGTAGCATCCGGGACAGGCTCACCGGGGAGCTGTTTTTT. As protein: CASSSIRDRLTGELFF. The full variable domain, its missing parts supplied by reference TRBV19 and TRBJ2-2, is DGGITQSPKYLFRKEGQNVTLSCEQNLNHDAMYWYRQDPGQGLRLIYYSQIVNDFQKGDIAEGYSVSREKKESFPLTVTSAQKNPTAFYLCASSSIRDRLTGELFFGEGSRLTVL.

J is TRBJ1-5 and V is TRBV20-1, with D possibly TRBD1 on 5 matching bases. Trimming removed 3 bases from V and 5 bases from J, with 8 bases in between. Germline values: CDR1 DFQATT, CDR2 SNEGSKA (reference sequence). CDR3 length equals 12 residues. CDR3 DNA sequence: TGCAGTGCTAGGATCAGGGATCAGCCCCAGCATTTT. It is translated as CSARIRDQPQHF.

The chain is built from TRBV9 and TRBJ2-1; TRBD2 aligns across 7 bases. The ends lost 1 base at V and 4 bases at J; junction bases unmatched: 2. The CDR3 has 14 amino acids. Per the germline V gene, CDR1 is SGDLS and CDR2 is YYNGEE. The DNA for the CDR3 is TGTGCCAGCAGCGTATCTAGCGGTTACAATGAGCAGTTCTTC. It yields the protein CASSVSSGYNEQFF. Based on the CDR3 plus reference TRBV9 and TRBJ2-1, the full variable domain is DSGVTQTPKHLITATGQRVTLRCSPRSGDLSVYWYQQSLDQGLQFLIQYYNGEERAKGNILERFSAQQFPDLHSELNLSSLELGDSALYFCASSVSSGYNEQFFGPGTRLTVL.